Below, 25 T cell receptor beta chains from the same sample are listed, as sequenced in a study of Graves' ophthalmopathy and Graves' hyperthyroidism. Researchers took RNA transcripts and amplified TCR beta CDR3 regions from them. Second-round multiplex PCR followed a first-round RT-PCR using HTBI primers. TCRdb reprocessed the multiplex PCR reads via MiXCR and lists one record per CDR3 protein. The table has 1 million to 1.3 million distinct CDR3 sequences, about two fifths seen once; the top ten hold 11%. Sequencing was done on a sample of peripheral blood or thyroid tissue (not recorded which). All receptors derive from an adult man with Graves' hyperthyroidism.

This clonotype has more than one count but fewer than ten. The V and J genes are TRBV6-5 and TRBJ1-6; D is unresolved. Germline-derived CDR1 and CDR2 are MNHEY and SVGAGI. The CDR3 loop spans 14 amino acids. Trimming pared 5 bases from V and 8 bases from J, leaving 13 bases between. The CDR3 protein is CASSERFADSPLHF. CDR3 sequence (DNA): TGTGCCAGCAGTGAACGATTTGCGGATTCACCCCTCCACTTT.

This clonotype was counted at least ten times. The V gene is TRBV5-1, the J gene TRBJ2-7; 7 bases fit TRBD1. Germline V lookup: CDR1 SGHRS, CDR2 YFSETQ. V gave up 0 bases and J gave up 6 bases; unmatched junction bases: 3. The CDR3 has 13 amino acids. The DNA of the CDR3 is TGCGCCAGCAGCTTGGCCAGGGACAGCGAGCAGTACTTC. This gives the protein CASSLARDSEQYF. Filled out from reference TRBV5-1 and TRBJ2-7, the complete variable domain reads KAGVTQTPRYLIKTRGQQVTLSCSPISGHRSVSWYQQTPGQGLQFLFEYFSETQRNKGNFPGRFSGRQFSNSRSEMNVSTLELGDSALYLCASSLARDSEQYFGPGTRLTVT.

The J gene is TRBJ2-1, the V gene TRBV7-6; 9 nucleotides line up with TRBD2. Germline trimming cut 1 base from V and 4 bases from J; bases unmatched to any gene: 11. Germline values: CDR1 SGHVS, CDR2 FNYEAQ. This CDR3 is 18 amino acids long. The CDR3 region has the DNA TGTGCCAGCAGCTTAGGCGCGCTAGCGGGATCCGCGTACAATGAGCAGTTCTTC. Amino acids: CASSLGALAGSAYNEQFF.

This clonotype was detected ten times or more. The V call is TRBV12-3 or TRBV12-4, the J call TRBJ1-1; TRBD1 matches at 10 bases. The ends lost 5 bases at V and 4 bases at J; junction bases unmatched: 4. This CDR3 contains 14 residues. The CDR3 DNA reads as TGTGCCAGCAGTCACCGGGACAGGGGCACTGAAGCTTTCTTT. Translation: CASSHRDRGTEAFF.

This clonotype was recorded at least ten times. The chain has TRBV12-3 or TRBV12-4 and TRBJ1-4; 7 nucleotides line up with TRBD1. The CDR3 spans 14 residues. V gave up 7 bases and J gave up 3 bases; unmatched junction bases: 5. The CDR3 DNA follows: TGTGCCAGCACAGGGGGTCGGTCTAATGAAAAACTGTTTTTT. It yields the protein CASTGGRSNEKLFF.

The chain links TRBV7-8 to TRBJ1-2; 9 positions match TRBD1. Per the germline V gene, CDR1 is SGHVS and CDR2 is FQNEAQ. The length of the CDR3 is 15 residues. With V trimmed by 5 bases and J by 4 bases, 8 bases remained unmatched. CDR3 region: CASSDGQGISYGYTF. The DNA of the CDR3 is TGTGCCAGCAGCGACGGACAGGGGATTAGCTATGGCTACACCTTC.

The chain uses TRBV11-2 and TRBJ1-2; tentatively, D is TRBD1 (5 bases). CDR1 SGHAT and CDR2 FQNNGV come from the germline V gene. The V gene lost 5 bases and the J gene lost 11 bases, with 21 bases spanning the gap. CDR3 length: 14 amino acids. CDR3 residues: CASSVTSGARWYTF. CDR3 nucleotides: TGTGCCAGCAGCGTAACTAGCGGGGCGCGTTGGTACACCTTC.

This clonotype was seen at least ten times. The chain employs TRBV5-1 and TRBJ2-5; TRBD1 matches 8 bases. With V trimmed by 2 bases and J by 3 bases, 0 bases remained unmatched. Germline V gives CDR1 SGHRS, CDR2 YFSETQ. The CDR3 contains 13 residues. The CDR3 sequence is CASSLQGEETQYF. Here the CDR3 DNA reads TGCGCCAGCAGCTTACAGGGGGAAGAGACCCAGTACTTC.

At least ten counts were recorded for this clonotype. This chain connects TRBV7-9 to TRBJ2-2, with D possibly being TRBD1 (6 bases). CDR3 length: 15 amino acids. V was cut by 4 bases and J by 0 bases, with 9 bases left in between. Germline V gene sequence: CDR1 SEHNR, CDR2 FQNEAQ (reference sequence). CDR3 sequence: CASSSDSTNTGELFF. The DNA for the CDR3 is TGTGCCAGCAGCTCGGACAGTACGAACACCGGGGAGCTGTTTTTT. The full variable domain, rest sourced from reference TRBV7-9 and TRBJ2-2, is DTGVSQNPRHKITKRGQNVTFRCDPISEHNRLYWYRQTLGQGPEFLTYFQNEAQLEKSRLLSDRFSAERPKGSFSTLEIQRTEQGDSAMYLCASSSDSTNTGELFFGEGSRLTVL.

This clonotype was seen a few times. The chain employs TRBV19 and TRBJ1-5; the D gene is possibly TRBD1 (5 bases). This CDR3 comprises 15 residues. Germline-derived CDR1 and CDR2 are LNHDA and SQIVND (reference sequence). The V end lost 2 bases, the J end lost 5 bases, and 13 bases lay between the germline ends. CDR3 protein: CASSIFAGPDQPQHF. In nucleotides, the CDR3 is TGTGCCAGTAGTATATTTGCAGGGCCAGATCAGCCCCAGCATTTT.

This clonotype came up a few times. This chain uses TRBV14 with TRBJ2-7; no reliable D call. This CDR3 spans 12 amino acids. V lost 4 bases, J lost 11 bases, and 15 bases lay in between. The germline V gene has CDR1 SGHDN and CDR2 FVKESK. CDR3 region: CASSRSQPNKYF. The CDR3 DNA reads TGTGCCAGCAGCCGATCGCAACCAAACAAGTACTTC.

The J gene is TRBJ2-4, the V gene TRBV25-1; the D call may be TRBD1 or TRBD2 (5 bases each). Per the germline V gene, CDR1 is MGHDK and CDR2 is SYGVNS. The CDR3 is 16 amino acids. V was clipped by 2 bases and J by 2 bases, with 13 bases between them. In DNA, the CDR3 is TGTGCCAGCAGTGAAGGGGCCGGAGGAACCAAAAACATTCAGTACTTC. It codes for CASSEGAGGTKNIQYF.

This chain joins TRBV14 and TRBJ2-5; the D gene is possibly TRBD2 (6 bases). The CDR3 covers 15 residues. Trimming pared 4 bases from V and 2 bases from J, leaving 14 bases between. CDR1 SGHDN and CDR2 FVKESK come from the germline V gene. The CDR3 DNA follows: TGTGCCAGCAGCCTTTCACCGGGACTTCAAGAGACCCAGTACTTC. Protein product: CASSLSPGLQETQYF.

As for this clonotype: A junction end diverges from the germline sequence, so it may reflect a read error. The genes are TRBV7-9 and TRBJ1-5; 7 nucleotides line up with TRBD1. Germline V gene lookup returns CDR1 SEHNR and CDR2 FQNEAQ (reference sequence). The CDR3 covers 15 residues. DNA of the CDR3: TGTGCCAGCACGCCCGGGACAGCCCGCAATCAGCCCCAGCACTTT. Amino acid sequence: CASTPGTARNQPQHF.

The chain combines TRBV11-2 with TRBJ1-5; D is possibly TRBD1 (5 bases). V was clipped by 6 bases and J by 8 bases, with 17 bases between them. The CDR3 totals 14 residues. Germline V gives CDR1 SGHAT, CDR2 FQNNGV. The CDR3 loop is CASSSWGTREPQHF. The CDR3 bases are TGTGCCAGCAGTTCATGGGGGACCCGCGAGCCCCAGCATTTT.

The V call is TRBV20-1, the J call TRBJ1-2; 8 nucleotides line up with TRBD1. CDR3 length: 13 amino acids. Germline-derived CDR1 and CDR2 are DFQATT and SNEGSKA (reference sequence). V trimming: 2 bases; J trimming: 7 bases; junction bases outside the gene matches: 6. CDR3 residues: CSARKTGEPGYTF. The CDR3, as DNA: TGCAGTGCTAGAAAGACAGGGGAACCTGGCTACACCTTC.

This clonotype was recorded many times. The rearrangement uses TRBV19 and TRBJ1-2; the D gene is possibly TRBD1 (5 bases). The germline V and J ends were trimmed by 7 bases and 6 bases, with 21 bases remaining between them. The germline CDR1 and CDR2 sequences are LNHDA and SQIVND (reference sequence). The CDR3 totals 15 residues. The CDR3 DNA follows: TGTGCCAGTAACCTCGGATCCCGGGACGGTAATGGCTACACCTTC. Its translation is CASNLGSRDGNGYTF.

A word on this clonotype: Being one base from a much bigger clone, this may be a read error. CDR3 in amino acids: CASSLSAGADCGYTF. The CDR3 DNA follows: TGTGCCAGCAGCTTATCGGCAGGCGCGGACTGTGGCTACACCTTC. The chain employs TRBV7-2 and TRBJ1-2; the D is unclear. V shed 2 bases and J shed 7 bases, with 17 bases lying between them. Germline V lookup: CDR1 SGHTA, CDR2 FQGNSA. The length of the CDR3 is 15 residues. Based on the CDR3 plus reference TRBV7-2 and TRBJ1-2, the full variable domain is GAGVSQSPSNKVTEKGKDVELRCDPISGHTALYWYRQSLGQGLEFLIYFQGNSAPDKSGLPSDRFSAERTGGSVSTLTIQRTQQEDSAVYLCASSLSAGADCGYTFGSGTRLTVV.

The chain recombines TRBV11-1 with TRBJ1-6, with 9 bases fitting TRBD1. With V trimmed by 5 bases and J by 4 bases, 9 bases remained unmatched. Germline V lookup: CDR1 SGHAT, CDR2 FQDESV (reference sequence). The CDR3 covers 17 residues. The CDR3 DNA is TGTGCCAGCAGCGGAGGGACAGGGAGTCCATATAATTCACCCCTCCACTTT. Translated: CASSGGTGSPYNSPLHF.

This clonotype has a handful of counts. J is TRBJ2-2 and V is TRBV29-1, with D uncertain. V dropped 6 bases and J dropped 7 bases, with 15 bases sitting between them. This CDR3 contains 13 residues. The germline V gene encodes CDR1 SQVTM and CDR2 ANQGSEA. The CDR3 is CSVATRSGGELFF. The CDR3 DNA reads TGCAGCGTCGCCACCCGATCGGGCGGGGAGCTGTTTTTT.

V and J are TRBV19 and TRBJ2-7; D not certain. Germline lookup yields CDR1 LNHDA and CDR2 SQIVND (reference sequence). This CDR3 has 16 amino acids. V was shortened by 5 bases and J by 3 bases, with 20 bases between the two germline ends. CDR3 in DNA: TGTGCCAGTAGTCCATCTGAGGCCCCTTCGAGCTACGAGCAGTACTTC. It codes for CASSPSEAPSSYEQYF.

Of note for this clonotype: At one of its ends the junction is not consistent with the germline gene, which may arise from a read error. V gene TRBV10-3 combines with J gene TRBJ2-7; 14 positions agree with TRBD2. CDR1 and CDR2 from the germline V gene are ENHRY and SYGVKD. The CDR3 sequence is 16 residues long. The CDR3 coding sequence is TGTGCCAGCAGTTATGGCCGGACTAGCGGGGGGTACGAGCAGTACTTC. Translation: CASSYGRTSGGYEQYF.

This sequence joins TRBV9 and TRBJ2-7; 10 nucleotides agree with TRBD2. J lost 3 bases, V lost 0 bases, and 3 bases had no gene match. Germline loops: CDR1 SGDLS, CDR2 YYNGEE. The CDR3 is made up of 15 amino acids. The CDR3 DNA sequence: TGTGCCAGCAGCGTAGGGTCTAGCGGGGGCTACGAGCAGTACTTC. As protein: CASSVGSSGGYEQYF.

The chain is built from TRBV6-2 or TRBV6-3 and TRBJ2-7; a possible D gene is TRBD1 (7 bases). The CDR3 is 17 residues long. Germline values: CDR1 MNHEY, CDR2 SVGEGT. Trimming cost V 0 bases and J 0 bases, with 15 bases left between them. For the CDR3, the DNA is TGTGCCAGCAGTTACTCGACTGCGGGACAGCGCTCCTACGAGCAGTACTTC. Translating it yields CASSYSTAGQRSYEQYF.

A note on this clonotype: As the CDR3 is not closed by the conserved phenylalanine or tryptophan, this likely results from a read error. The J gene is TRBJ1-4, the V gene TRBV7-2; D possibly corresponds to TRBD1 (5 bases). There are 13 residues in the CDR3. Germline V gene sequence: CDR1 SGHTA, CDR2 FQGNSA. Trimming pared 8 bases from V and 7 bases from J, leaving 14 bases between. CDR3 nucleotides: TGTGCCAGCCAGGGAAGATCGGGTGAAAAACTGTTTTCT. Protein sequence: CASQGRSGEKLFS.